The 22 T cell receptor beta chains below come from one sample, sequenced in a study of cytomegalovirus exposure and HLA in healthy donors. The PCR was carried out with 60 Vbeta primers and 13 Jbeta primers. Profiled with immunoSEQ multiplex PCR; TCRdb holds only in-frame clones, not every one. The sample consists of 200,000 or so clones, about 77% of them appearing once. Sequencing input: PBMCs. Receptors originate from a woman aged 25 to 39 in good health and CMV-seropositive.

The CDR3 region is CASSFPGQGSPWEKLFF. Here the CDR3 DNA reads TGTGCCAGCAGCTTCCCCGGGCAGGGATCACCTTGGGAAAAACTGTTTTTT. The gene calls are TRBV7-2 and TRBJ1-4; D is perhaps TRBD1 (5 bases). Trimming shortened V by 3 bases and J by 8 bases, and 22 bases separated the two germline ends. The CDR3 contains 17 residues. Germline V gives CDR1 SGHTA, CDR2 FQGNSA. The full variable domain, in which reference TRBV7-2 and TRBJ1-4 provide the parts outside the CDR3, is GAGVSQSPSNKVTEKGKDVELRCDPISGHTALYWYRQSLGQGLEFLIYFQGNSAPDKSGLPSDRFSAERTGGSVSTLTIQRTQQEDSAVYLCASSFPGQGSPWEKLFFGSGTQLSVL.

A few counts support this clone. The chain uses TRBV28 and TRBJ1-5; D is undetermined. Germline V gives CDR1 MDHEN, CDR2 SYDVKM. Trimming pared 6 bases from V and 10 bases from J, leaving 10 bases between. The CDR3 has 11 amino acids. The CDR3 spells CASSSTFPQHF. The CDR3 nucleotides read TGTGCCAGCAGCTCCACATTTCCCCAGCATTTT.

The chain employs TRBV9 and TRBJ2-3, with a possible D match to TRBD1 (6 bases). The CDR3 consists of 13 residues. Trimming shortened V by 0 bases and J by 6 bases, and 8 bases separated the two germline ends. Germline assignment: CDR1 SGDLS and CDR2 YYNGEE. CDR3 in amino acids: CASSVEGVDTQYF. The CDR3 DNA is TGTGCCAGCAGCGTAGAGGGGGTCGATACGCAGTATTTT.

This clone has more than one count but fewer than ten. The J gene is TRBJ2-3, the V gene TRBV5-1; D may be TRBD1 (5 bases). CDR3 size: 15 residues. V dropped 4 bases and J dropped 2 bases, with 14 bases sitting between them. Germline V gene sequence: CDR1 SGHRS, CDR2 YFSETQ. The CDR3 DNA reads TGCGCCAGCAGCCCCTATTGGGGCCCCACAGATACGCAGTATTTT. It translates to CASSPYWGPTDTQYF.

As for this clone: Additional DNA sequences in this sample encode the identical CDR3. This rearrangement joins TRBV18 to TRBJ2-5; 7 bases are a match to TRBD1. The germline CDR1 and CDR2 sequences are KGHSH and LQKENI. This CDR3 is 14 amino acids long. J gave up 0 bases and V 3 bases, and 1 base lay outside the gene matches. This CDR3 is CASSPTGDQETQYF. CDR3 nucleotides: TGTGCCAGCTCACCTACAGGGGACCAAGAGACCCAGTACTTC.

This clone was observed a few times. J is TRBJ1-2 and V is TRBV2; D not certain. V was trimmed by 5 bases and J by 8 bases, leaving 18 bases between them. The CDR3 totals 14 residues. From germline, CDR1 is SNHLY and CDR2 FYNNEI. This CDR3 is CASSPEFSEEGYTF. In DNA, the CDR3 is TGTGCCAGCAGTCCAGAGTTCTCCGAGGAAGGCTACACCTTC.

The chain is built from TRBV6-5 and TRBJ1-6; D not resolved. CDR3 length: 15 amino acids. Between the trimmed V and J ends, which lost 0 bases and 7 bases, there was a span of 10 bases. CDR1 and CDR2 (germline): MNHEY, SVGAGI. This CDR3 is CASSYSGGPNSPLHF. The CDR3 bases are TGTGCCAGCAGTTACTCTGGAGGGCCCAATTCACCCCTCCACTTT.

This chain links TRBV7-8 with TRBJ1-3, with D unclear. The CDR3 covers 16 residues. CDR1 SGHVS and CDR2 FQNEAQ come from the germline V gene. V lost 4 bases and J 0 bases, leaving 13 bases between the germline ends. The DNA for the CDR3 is TGTGCCAGCAGCTATGACCGGCGGATCTCTGGAAACACCATATATTTT. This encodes CASSYDRRISGNTIYF.

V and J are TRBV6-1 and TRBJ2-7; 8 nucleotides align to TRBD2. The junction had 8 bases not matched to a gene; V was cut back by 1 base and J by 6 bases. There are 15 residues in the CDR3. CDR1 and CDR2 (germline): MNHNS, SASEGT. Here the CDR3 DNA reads TGTGCCAGCAGTGAAGTCGCGGGGGGCTGGAGCGAGCAGTACTTC. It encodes CASSEVAGGWSEQYF.

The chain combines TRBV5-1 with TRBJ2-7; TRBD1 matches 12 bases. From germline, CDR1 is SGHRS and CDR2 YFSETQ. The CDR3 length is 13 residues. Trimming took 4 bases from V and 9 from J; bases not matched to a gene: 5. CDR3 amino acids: CASSPGQGAGQYF. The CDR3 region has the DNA TGCGCCAGCAGCCCGGGACAGGGGGCTGGGCAGTACTTC.

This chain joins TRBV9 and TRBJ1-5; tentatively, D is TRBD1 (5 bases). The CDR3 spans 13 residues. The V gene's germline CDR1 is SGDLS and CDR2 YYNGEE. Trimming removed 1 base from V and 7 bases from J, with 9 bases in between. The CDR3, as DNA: TGTGCCAGCAGCGTATGGGAGGGGCAGCCCCAGCATTTT. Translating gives CASSVWEGQPQHF. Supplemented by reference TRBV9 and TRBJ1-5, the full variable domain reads DSGVTQTPKHLITATGQRVTLRCSPRSGDLSVYWYQQSLDQGLQFLIQYYNGEERAKGNILERFSAQQFPDLHSELNLSSLELGDSALYFCASSVWEGQPQHFGDGTRLSIL.

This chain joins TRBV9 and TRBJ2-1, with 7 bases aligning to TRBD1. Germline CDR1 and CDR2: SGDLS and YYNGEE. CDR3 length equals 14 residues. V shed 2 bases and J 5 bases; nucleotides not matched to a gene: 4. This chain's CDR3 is CASSVQGVDNEQFF. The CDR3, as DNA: TGTGCCAGCAGCGTGCAGGGGGTTGACAATGAGCAGTTCTTC. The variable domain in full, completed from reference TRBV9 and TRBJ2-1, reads DSGVTQTPKHLITATGQRVTLRCSPRSGDLSVYWYQQSLDQGLQFLIQYYNGEERAKGNILERFSAQQFPDLHSELNLSSLELGDSALYFCASSVQGVDNEQFFGPGTRLTVL.

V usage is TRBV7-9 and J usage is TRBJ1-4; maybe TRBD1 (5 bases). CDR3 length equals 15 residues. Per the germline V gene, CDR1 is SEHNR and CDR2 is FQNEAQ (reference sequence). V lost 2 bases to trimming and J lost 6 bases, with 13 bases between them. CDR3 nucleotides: TGTGCCAGCAGCTTAAGGACCCCGGGGGATGAAAAACTGTTTTTT. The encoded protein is CASSLRTPGDEKLFF.

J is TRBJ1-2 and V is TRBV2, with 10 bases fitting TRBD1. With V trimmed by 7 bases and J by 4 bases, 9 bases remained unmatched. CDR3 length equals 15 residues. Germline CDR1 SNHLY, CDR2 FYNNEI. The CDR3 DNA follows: TGTGCCAGCAAGCCCCGACAGGGGGCTGGCTATGGCTACACCTTC. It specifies CASKPRQGAGYGYTF.

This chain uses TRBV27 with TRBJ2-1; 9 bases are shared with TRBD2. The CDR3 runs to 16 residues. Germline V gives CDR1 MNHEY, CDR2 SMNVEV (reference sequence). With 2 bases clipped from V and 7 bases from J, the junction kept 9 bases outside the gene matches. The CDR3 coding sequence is TGTGCCAGCAGTTTACGAGTAGCGGGAGTAGAAAATGAGCAGTTCTTC. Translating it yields CASSLRVAGVENEQFF.

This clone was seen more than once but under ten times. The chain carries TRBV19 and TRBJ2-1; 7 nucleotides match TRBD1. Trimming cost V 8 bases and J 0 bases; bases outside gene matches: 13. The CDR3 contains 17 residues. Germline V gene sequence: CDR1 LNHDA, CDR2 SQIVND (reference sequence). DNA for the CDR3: TGTGCCAGTGTGAGACAGGGACCGCCGAGCTCCTACAATGAGCAGTTCTTC. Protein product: CASVRQGPPSSYNEQFF.

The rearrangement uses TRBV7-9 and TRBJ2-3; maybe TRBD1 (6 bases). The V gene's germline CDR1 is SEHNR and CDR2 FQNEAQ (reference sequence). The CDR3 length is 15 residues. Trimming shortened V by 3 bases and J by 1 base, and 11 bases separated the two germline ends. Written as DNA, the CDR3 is TGTGCCAGCAGCTTCTACAGGGTAGGCACAGATACGCAGTATTTT. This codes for CASSFYRVGTDTQYF.

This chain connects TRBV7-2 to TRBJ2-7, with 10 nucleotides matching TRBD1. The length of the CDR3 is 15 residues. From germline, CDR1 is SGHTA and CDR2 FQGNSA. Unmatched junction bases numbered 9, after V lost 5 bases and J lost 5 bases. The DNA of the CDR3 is TGTGCCAGCAGCCAGAGGGGGGACAGGGGTCACGAGCAGTACTTC. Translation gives CASSQRGDRGHEQYF.

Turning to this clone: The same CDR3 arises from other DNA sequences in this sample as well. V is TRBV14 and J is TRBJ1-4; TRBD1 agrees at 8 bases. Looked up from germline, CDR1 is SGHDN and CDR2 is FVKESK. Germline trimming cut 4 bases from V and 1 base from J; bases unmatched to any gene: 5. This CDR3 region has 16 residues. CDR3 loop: CASSRPGTGTNEKLFF. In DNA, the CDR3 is TGTGCCAGCAGCCGCCCCGGGACAGGAACTAATGAAAAACTGTTTTTT.

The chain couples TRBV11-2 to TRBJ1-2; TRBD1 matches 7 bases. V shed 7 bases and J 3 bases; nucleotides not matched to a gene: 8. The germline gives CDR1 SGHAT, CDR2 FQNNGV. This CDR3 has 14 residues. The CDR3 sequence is CASTPTGSDYGYTF. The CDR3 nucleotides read TGTGCCAGCACCCCGACAGGGAGTGACTATGGCTACACCTTC.

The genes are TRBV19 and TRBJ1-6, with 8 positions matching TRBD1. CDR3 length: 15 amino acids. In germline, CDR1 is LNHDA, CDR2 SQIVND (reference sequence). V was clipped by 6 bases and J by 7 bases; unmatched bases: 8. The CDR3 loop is CASSSDRGPNSPLHF. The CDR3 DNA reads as TGTGCCAGTAGCTCCGACAGGGGACCCAATTCACCCCTCCACTTT.

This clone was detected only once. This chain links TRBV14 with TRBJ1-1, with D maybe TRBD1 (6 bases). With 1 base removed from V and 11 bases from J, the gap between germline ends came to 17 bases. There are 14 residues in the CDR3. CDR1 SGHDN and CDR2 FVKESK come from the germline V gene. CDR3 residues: CASSQGGAYRDAFF. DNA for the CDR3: TGTGCCAGCAGCCAAGGGGGAGCGTACAGGGACGCTTTCTTT.